This TCR beta chain was identified in a study of blood T cell repertoires in COVID-19. Original data processing: For nucleated cells, counts were estimated from reference gene primer amplification. TCRdb's copy holds only in-frame clones and misses some; the assay was immunoSEQ multiplex PCR. V and J calls and clone size are copied from that table; D and trimming were computed from the DNA. The sample has approximately 120,000 clones; about 85% are singletons. Sequenced material: peripheral blood. The clonotype was recovered from a man aged 55-75 years with acute or convalescent COVID-19.

The CDR3 here is CASSVDRVQPQHF. The CDR3 nucleotides read TGTGCCAGCAGCGTGGACAGGGTTCAGCCCCAGCATTTT. V is TRBV6-5 and J is TRBJ1-5; 8 bases fit TRBD1. CDR3 length equals 13 residues. The J segment lost 6 bases and the V segment lost 6 bases, leaving 4 bases of the junction unmatched. The germline V gene encodes CDR1 MNHEY and CDR2 SVGAGI.